This T cell receptor (beta chain) appears in the sequencing data of a study of blood T cell repertoires in COVID-19. The overall study: PBMCs, B-cell-depleted T cells, or T cells provided the cDNA or gDNA that made up the material.

Sequencing was performed with immunoSEQ multiplex PCR; in TCRdb, only in-frame clones are kept and a portion is missing. Of roughly 120,000 clones listed, approximately 84% are singletons. Trimming stripped 5 bases from V and 6 bases from J, with 17 bases between. Germline loops: CDR1 MNHEY, CDR2 SVGAGI. This CDR3 spans 15 amino acids. The TCR was taken from a man aged 35 to 55 with acute or convalescent COVID-19. Sequenced sample: peripheral blood. The chain couples TRBV6-5 to TRBJ1-5, with a tentative D call TRBD1 (6 bases). In nucleotides, the CDR3 is TGTGCCAGCAGTCTAATAGGGGGAACTTCTCAGCCCCAGCATTTT. Translation: CASSLIGGTSQPQHF.